The 8 T cell receptor beta chains below all came from one sample that was sequenced in a study of human T cells and chemical hapten exposure. TCRdb redid the calling of the RACE reads with MiXCR, one entry per CDR3 protein. The data show about 350,000 distinct CDR3 sequences, around 6% seen once. Time point: patch test 2, 6 weeks after DPC sensitization. Treatment defined: therapeutic diphenylcyclopropenone sensitization with weekly scalp DPC. This specimen consisted of whole blood, obtained in connection with sensitization to the hapten diphenylcyclopropenone (DPC). These receptors were taken from a woman aged 18-30 years with alopecia areata. Some clones in this sample may be carry-over from other donors' samples.

The V call is TRBV7-2, the J call TRBJ2-5, with a weak D call TRBD2 (5 bases). The CDR3 loop spans 15 amino acids. Trimming took 1 base from V and 3 from J, leaving 12 bases between them. CDR1 is SGHTA and CDR2 is FQGNSA in the germline V gene. The CDR3 protein is CASSLGGWLEETQYF. DNA of the CDR3: TGTGCCAGCAGCTTAGGAGGGTGGCTGGAAGAGACCCAGTACTTC.

This sequence joins TRBV28 and TRBJ2-3; D is unresolved. The V and J ends lost 3 bases and 14 bases respectively, with 15 bases between them. The CDR3 is 12 residues long. The germline V gene has CDR1 MDHEN and CDR2 SYDVKM. The CDR3 is CASSFEGLPPYF. Here the CDR3 DNA reads TGTGCCAGCAGTTTCGAAGGCCTCCCACCGTATTTT.

The chain is built from TRBV7-2 and TRBJ2-4, with D unclear. CDR3 length: 12 residues. V dropped 1 base and J dropped 14 bases, with 12 bases sitting between them. In germline, CDR1 is SGHTA, CDR2 FQGNSA. The CDR3 nucleotides read TGTGCCAGCAGCTTAGATAACGCGGCCAAGTACTTC. Its translation is CASSLDNAAKYF.

This clonotype was seen a few times. The V and J genes are TRBV10-3 and TRBJ1-1; 9 bases line up with TRBD1. J was trimmed by 5 bases and V by 8 bases; bases with no gene match: 6. Per the germline V gene, CDR1 is ENHRY and CDR2 is SYGVKD. The CDR3 has 13 amino acids. The CDR3 sequence is CAIQRQGGTEAFF. As DNA, the CDR3 is TGTGCCATCCAGAGACAGGGGGGAACTGAAGCTTTCTTT.

The V and J genes are TRBV21-1 and TRBJ1-5; the D segment call TRBD1 is taken from the table without a DNA check. TRBV21-1 is labeled a pseudogene. This CDR3 has 16 residues. The CDR3 DNA reads as TGTGCCAGCAGCACGCGAAGGGGTTGTTGGGATCAGCCCCAGCATTTT. It is translated as CASSTRRGCWDQPQHF.

This clonotype was found many times. The chain has TRBV27 and TRBJ2-1, with D perhaps matching TRBD2 (5 bases). This CDR3 has 15 amino acids. Germline loops: CDR1 MNHEY, CDR2 SMNVEV (reference sequence). Trimming removed 2 bases from V and 1 base from J, with 9 bases in between. CDR3 nucleotides: TGTGCCAGCAGTTTACCGGACTTGTCCTACAATGAGCAGTTCTTC. As protein: CASSLPDLSYNEQFF.

The rearrangement uses TRBV3-1 and TRBJ2-1; 7 nucleotides agree with TRBD1. Trimming at V came to 0 bases and at J to 7 bases, leaving 12 bases not matched to a gene. Germline V CDR1 and CDR2: LGHDT, YNNKEL (reference sequence). The CDR3 covers 17 residues. The CDR3 protein is CASSQDLQGIQINEQFF. CDR3 nucleotide sequence: TGTGCCAGCAGCCAAGACCTACAGGGGATCCAAATTAATGAGCAGTTCTTC.

The chain recombines TRBV6-2 or TRBV6-3 with TRBJ1-1, with 7 positions matching TRBD1. The CDR3 has 13 residues. V lost 2 bases, J lost 5 bases, and 2 bases stayed unmatched. Germline values: CDR1 MNHEY, CDR2 SVGEGT. Written as DNA, the CDR3 is TGTGCCAGCAGTTACACGACAGGGACTGAAGCTTTCTTT. It encodes CASSYTTGTEAFF.